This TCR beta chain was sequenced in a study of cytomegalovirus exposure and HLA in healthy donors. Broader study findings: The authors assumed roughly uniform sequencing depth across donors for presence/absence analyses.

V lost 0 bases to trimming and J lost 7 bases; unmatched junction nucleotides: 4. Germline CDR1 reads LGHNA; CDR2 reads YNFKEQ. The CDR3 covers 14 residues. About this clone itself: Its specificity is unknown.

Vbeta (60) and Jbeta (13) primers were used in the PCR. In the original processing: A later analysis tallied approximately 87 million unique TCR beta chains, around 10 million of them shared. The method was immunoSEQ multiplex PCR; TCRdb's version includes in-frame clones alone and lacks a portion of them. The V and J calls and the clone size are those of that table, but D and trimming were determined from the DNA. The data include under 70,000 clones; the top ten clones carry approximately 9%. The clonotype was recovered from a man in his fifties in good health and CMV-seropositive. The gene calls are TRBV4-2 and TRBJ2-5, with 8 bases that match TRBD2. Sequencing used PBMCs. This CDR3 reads CASSQDSTSATQYF. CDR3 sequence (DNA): TGTGCCAGCAGCCAAGATTCGACTAGCGCGACCCAGTACTTC.